The 27 T cell receptor beta chains presented below share a single source sample, sequenced in a study of T cells after yellow fever vaccination. From the 5' RACE reads, TCRdb called clonotypes with MiXCR, one entry per CDR3 protein. The table has around 400,000 distinct CDR3 sequences, around 10% seen once; the top ten hold more than 15%. The specimen comprised PBMCs, sampled on the day of the first yellow fever vaccination. All receptors derive from a man younger than 30 who received the YFV17D yellow fever vaccine.

In its sample, this clonotype was seen a few times. The V gene is TRBV5-1, the J gene TRBJ2-3; D perhaps matches TRBD1 (5 bases). The CDR3 spans 14 residues. V gave up 2 bases and J gave up 5 bases, with 12 bases separating them. The germline CDR1 and CDR2 sequences are SGHRS and YFSETQ. The CDR3 DNA reads TGCGCCAGCAGCTTACAGGATCCCCAAGATACGCAGTATTTT. It encodes CASSLQDPQDTQYF. Full variable domain (remainder filled in from reference TRBV5-1 and TRBJ2-3): KAGVTQTPRYLIKTRGQQVTLSCSPISGHRSVSWYQQTPGQGLQFLFEYFSETQRNKGNFPGRFSGRQFSNSRSEMNVSTLELGDSALYLCASSLQDPQDTQYFGPGTRLTVL.

This chain connects TRBV7-2 to TRBJ2-1; D might be TRBD2 (5 bases). Trimming cost V 1 base and J 7 bases, with 14 bases left between them. The germline V gene encodes CDR1 SGHTA and CDR2 FQGNSA. CDR3 length equals 15 residues. In nucleotides, the CDR3 is TGTGCCAGCAGCTTAGTAAGCACGGGATGGAATGAGCAGTTCTTC. Amino acids: CASSLVSTGWNEQFF.

This clonotype was observed a handful of times. V usage is TRBV20-1 and J usage is TRBJ2-5, with TRBD2 as a possible D gene (5 bases). V lost 1 base and J 4 bases, leaving 13 bases between the germline ends. Germline-derived CDR1 and CDR2 are DFQATT and SNEGSKA (reference sequence). The CDR3 is made up of 14 amino acids. CDR3: CSARVSGSSETQYF. In DNA, the CDR3 is TGCAGTGCTAGAGTATCGGGGTCGTCAGAGACCCAGTACTTC.

This clonotype has only a few counts. The V and J genes are TRBV7-3 and TRBJ2-2; D could derive from TRBD1 or TRBD2 (5 bases each). The germline gives CDR1 SGHTA, CDR2 FQGTGA. This CDR3 region has 13 residues. Trimming removed 4 bases at V and 6 bases at J, with 9 bases between. The chain's CDR3 is CASSYRGPGELFF. DNA for the CDR3: TGTGCCAGCAGCTATAGGGGACCCGGGGAGCTGTTTTTT.

As for this clonotype: A much larger clone differs by one base, so this may be a read error. V and J are TRBV7-2 and TRBJ2-7; unclear D gene. The CDR3 contains 15 residues. Germline-derived CDR1 and CDR2 are SGHTA and FQGNSA. The CDR3 region has the DNA TGTGCCAGCAGCTTACGGTACGAGCAGGAATCCGAGCAGCACTTC. Encoded protein: CASSLRYEQESEQHF. Together with reference TRBV7-2 and TRBJ2-7, the CDR3 gives the full variable domain: GAGVSQSPSNKVTEKGKDVELRCDPISGHTALYWYRQSLGQGLEFLIYFQGNSAPDKSGLPSDRFSAERTGGSVSTLTIQRTQQEDSAVYLCASSLRYEQESEQHFGPGTRLTVT.

This clonotype was observed a handful of times. In DNA form, the CDR3 reads TGCGCCAGCAGCTCCGACACCGATCAGCCCCAGCATTTT. It yields the protein CASSSDTDQPQHF. The gene calls are TRBV5-1 and TRBJ1-5; D remains ambiguous. CDR1 is SGHRS, CDR2 YFSETQ, per germline. Between the trimmed V and J ends, which lost 3 bases and 5 bases, there was a span of 9 bases. The CDR3 contains 13 residues.

The chain uses TRBV7-2 and TRBJ1-6; D perhaps matches TRBD1 (5 bases). The V gene lost 6 bases and the J gene lost 7 bases, with 13 bases spanning the gap. CDR3 length: 14 amino acids. Germline CDR1 and CDR2: SGHTA and FQGNSA. The CDR3 DNA sequence: TGTGCCAGCAGGACGGGGACCTCAAATTCACCCCTCCACTTT. As protein: CASRTGTSNSPLHF.

This clonotype was seen more than once but under ten times. The chain couples TRBV5-1 to TRBJ1-2, with a weak D call TRBD1 (5 bases). CDR3 length: 16 amino acids. V lost 2 bases to trimming and J lost 6 bases, with 20 bases between them. Germline lookup yields CDR1 SGHRS and CDR2 YFSETQ. CDR3 nucleotides: TGCGCCAGCAGCTTCTACCCGCAGGGTAAACAGGATGGCTACACCTTC. Protein product: CASSFYPQGKQDGYTF. The full variable domain, with the rest looked up from reference TRBV5-1 and TRBJ1-2, is KAGVTQTPRYLIKTRGQQVTLSCSPISGHRSVSWYQQTPGQGLQFLFEYFSETQRNKGNFPGRFSGRQFSNSRSEMNVSTLELGDSALYLCASSFYPQGKQDGYTFGSGTRLTVV.

This clonotype was observed a handful of times. The rearrangement uses TRBV9 and TRBJ2-3; the D gene is possibly TRBD2 (5 bases). The CDR3 spans 13 residues. The V gene's germline CDR1 is SGDLS and CDR2 YYNGEE. With 4 bases removed from V and 5 bases from J, the gap between germline ends came to 11 bases. The CDR3 here is CASSTLAEDTQYF. CDR3 nucleotide sequence: TGTGCCAGCAGCACCCTAGCCGAAGATACGCAGTATTTT.

This clonotype was seen a handful of times. The V call is TRBV6-1, the J call TRBJ2-1; D is unclear. Germline V gene lookup returns CDR1 MNHNS and CDR2 SASEGT. V lost 6 bases to trimming and J lost 7 bases, with 13 bases between them. The CDR3 extends over 13 amino acids. Here the CDR3 DNA reads TGTGCCAGCAGCACTGGTCCGCGGAATGAGCAGTTCTTC. The encoded protein is CASSTGPRNEQFF.

The chain couples TRBV5-1 to TRBJ1-2; D gene ambiguous. V was shortened by 0 bases and J by 8 bases, with 8 bases between the two germline ends. This CDR3 region has 12 residues. From germline, CDR1 is SGHRS and CDR2 YFSETQ. The CDR3 protein is CASSLDFVGYTF. The DNA for the CDR3 is TGCGCCAGCAGCTTGGATTTTGTCGGCTACACCTTC.

The chain combines TRBV5-4 with TRBJ1-2; D is perhaps TRBD1 (5 bases). Germline V gene sequence: CDR1 SGHNT, CDR2 YYREEE (reference sequence). The length of the CDR3 is 13 residues. V lost 4 bases and J lost 12, with 19 bases in between. CDR3 protein: CASSPDSTSENTF. The CDR3 nucleotides read TGTGCCAGCAGCCCCGACAGCACAAGCGAGAACACCTTC. The variable domain in full, completed from reference TRBV5-4 and TRBJ1-2, reads ETGVTQSPTHLIKTRGQQVTLRCSSQSGHNTVSWYQQALGQGPQFIFQYYREEENGRGNFPPRFSGLQFPNYSSELNVNALELDDSALYLCASSPDSTSENTFGSGTRLTVV.

A few counts support this clonotype. This chain uses TRBV20-1 with TRBJ2-3; a possible D gene is TRBD1 (5 bases). Germline V lookup: CDR1 DFQATT, CDR2 SNEGSKA (reference sequence). Trimming shortened V by 5 bases and J by 6 bases, and 15 bases separated the two germline ends. The CDR3 has 13 amino acids. The CDR3 region is CSAVSGFTDTQYF. In DNA, the CDR3 is TGCAGTGCTGTATCAGGGTTCACCGATACGCAGTATTTT.

The table lists this clonotype with a few counts. The V call is TRBV5-6, the J call TRBJ1-5, with 9 bases matching TRBD1. This CDR3 has 15 residues. V gave up 4 bases and J gave up 4 bases; unmatched junction bases: 6. Germline V gives CDR1 SGHDT, CDR2 YYEEEE. This CDR3 reads CASSQGQGRNQPQHF. CDR3 coding DNA: TGTGCCAGCAGCCAGGGACAGGGAAGGAATCAGCCCCAGCATTTT.

This clonotype was observed a handful of times. The chain is built from TRBV4-2 and TRBJ2-3; D is unclear. Germline V gene data show CDR1 as LGHNA and CDR2 as YNFKEQ. V dropped 0 bases and J dropped 4 bases, with 11 bases sitting between them. CDR3 length equals 15 residues. The CDR3 sequence: CASSQEGVRADTQYF. Here the CDR3 DNA reads TGTGCCAGCAGCCAAGAAGGAGTTAGGGCAGATACGCAGTATTTT.

This clonotype has only a few counts. The rearrangement links TRBV20-1 to TRBJ2-2, with D perhaps given as TRBD1 or TRBD2 (6 bases each). CDR3 length: 16 amino acids. V dropped 5 bases and J dropped 2 bases, with 18 bases sitting between them. Germline CDR1 is DFQATT and CDR2 is SNEGSKA (reference sequence). The CDR3 sequence: CSAQAWRGANTGELFF. Here the CDR3 DNA reads TGCAGTGCTCAGGCCTGGAGGGGGGCCAACACCGGGGAGCTGTTTTTT.

V is TRBV4-3 and J is TRBJ2-1; TRBD1 matches 9 bases. Germline CDR1 is LGHNA and CDR2 is YSLEER. Trimming cost V 4 bases and J 8 bases; bases outside gene matches: 12. This CDR3 region has 16 residues. The CDR3 region has the DNA TGCGCCAGCAGCCGTCAGGGACAGGGCTTCATAGATGAGCAGTTCTTC. Its translation: CASSRQGQGFIDEQFF.

This clonotype was found a few times. The gene calls are TRBV5-1 and TRBJ2-3; D tentatively fits TRBD1 or TRBD2 (5 bases each). V was trimmed by 2 bases and J by 6 bases, leaving 10 bases between them. There are 13 residues in the CDR3. Germline V gives CDR1 SGHRS, CDR2 YFSETQ. CDR3 sequence (DNA): TGCGCCAGCAGCTTATTCGAGGGGGATACGCAGTATTTT. This gives the protein CASSLFEGDTQYF.

V usage is TRBV4-3 and J usage is TRBJ1-4; 7 bases line up with TRBD1. Per germline, CDR1 LGHNA and CDR2 YSLEER. The ends lost 0 bases at V and 8 bases at J; junction bases unmatched: 12. The CDR3 totals 17 residues. In DNA, the CDR3 is TGCGCCAGCAGCCAAGACCCTGGCAGGGGGGCATTGGAAAAACTGTTTTTT. Translated: CASSQDPGRGALEKLFF.

This clonotype was observed a handful of times. This chain joins TRBV9 and TRBJ2-1; unclear D gene. This CDR3 contains 13 residues. Germline V gene data show CDR1 as SGDLS and CDR2 as YYNGEE. V lost 2 bases and J 4 bases, leaving 7 bases between the germline ends. The CDR3 loop reads CASSVDPYNEQFF. Written as DNA, the CDR3 is TGTGCCAGCAGCGTGGACCCATACAATGAGCAGTTCTTC. Full variable domain (missing parts from reference TRBV9 and TRBJ2-1): DSGVTQTPKHLITATGQRVTLRCSPRSGDLSVYWYQQSLDQGLQFLIQYYNGEERAKGNILERFSAQQFPDLHSELNLSSLELGDSALYFCASSVDPYNEQFFGPGTRLTVL.

The chain is built from TRBV9 and TRBJ2-5; possibly TRBD2 for D (7 bases). V lost 2 bases, J lost 5 bases, and 16 bases lay in between. CDR1 is SGDLS, CDR2 YYNGEE, per germline. CDR3 size: 15 residues. CDR3 region: CASSVTYREGETQYF. The CDR3 nucleotides are TGTGCCAGCAGCGTCACATACAGGGAGGGGGAGACCCAGTACTTC. Looking up the rest from reference TRBV9 and TRBJ2-5 gives the full variable domain: DSGVTQTPKHLITATGQRVTLRCSPRSGDLSVYWYQQSLDQGLQFLIQYYNGEERAKGNILERFSAQQFPDLHSELNLSSLELGDSALYFCASSVTYREGETQYFGPGTRLLVL.

There are a few counts of this clonotype. The chain recombines TRBV5-6 with TRBJ2-3; TRBD2 agrees at 8 bases. J lost 0 bases, V lost 6 bases, and 6 bases had no gene match. This CDR3 spans 15 amino acids. Germline CDR1 is SGHDT and CDR2 is YYEEEE. CDR3 amino acids: CASTAGGSSTDTQYF. The CDR3 DNA follows: TGTGCCAGCACCGCGGGGGGTTCTAGCACAGATACGCAGTATTTT.

This clonotype has more than one count but fewer than ten. The rearrangement links TRBV5-1 to TRBJ2-2, with TRBD1 identical over 7 bases. The germline V gene encodes CDR1 SGHRS and CDR2 YFSETQ. The CDR3 extends over 17 amino acids. V shed 3 bases and J 4 bases; nucleotides not matched to a gene: 12. This CDR3 is CASSSPRQGLGTGELFF. CDR3 DNA sequence: TGCGCCAGCAGCTCCCCCCGACAGGGATTGGGCACCGGGGAGCTGTTTTTT.

This chain connects TRBV15 to TRBJ2-2, with 7 bases lining up with TRBD1. CDR1 and CDR2 (germline): LNHNV, YYDKDF (reference sequence). The J segment lost 3 bases and the V segment lost 0 bases, leaving 4 bases of the junction unmatched. The CDR3 spans 16 residues. CDR3 loop: CATSRDNRGYTGELFF. The CDR3 coding sequence is TGTGCCACCAGCAGAGATAACAGGGGATACACCGGGGAGCTGTTTTTT.

This chain joins TRBV10-3 and TRBJ2-2, with D perhaps assigned TRBD1 or TRBD2 (5 bases each). Germline V gives CDR1 ENHRY, CDR2 SYGVKD. The CDR3 length is 16 residues. The V gene lost 3 bases and the J gene lost 5 bases, with 16 bases spanning the gap. For the CDR3, the DNA is TGTGCCATCAGTGATGCGGAGGCAGGGCGAACCGGGGAGCTGTTTTTT. Protein product: CAISDAEAGRTGELFF.

The chain has TRBV27 and TRBJ2-6; D is ambiguous. This CDR3 comprises 14 residues. V shed 4 bases and J shed 1 base, with 5 bases lying between them. Germline loops: CDR1 MNHEY, CDR2 SMNVEV (reference sequence). The CDR3 region has the DNA TGTGCCAGCAGTTCCTATTCTGGGGCCAACGTCCTGACTTTC. Protein: CASSSYSGANVLTF.

The chain employs TRBV5-1 and TRBJ2-7; perhaps TRBD1 as D (6 bases). The V and J ends lost 0 bases and 2 bases respectively, with 12 bases between them. The CDR3 length is 15 residues. The germline V gene encodes CDR1 SGHRS and CDR2 YFSETQ. Written as DNA, the CDR3 is TGCGCCAGCAGCTTGGCTTCAGGGGACGCCTACGAGCAGTACGTC. Translating it yields CASSLASGDAYEQYV.